Listed here are 8 T cell receptor beta chains from one sample, sequenced in a study of T cells expressing NK-cell markers. TCRdb reanalyzed the 5' RACE reads and collapses them to one entry per CDR3 protein, without DNA. Its listing shows 150,000 or so distinct CDR3 sequences. The sequenced sample consisted of blood T cells: a sorted CD56 or NKG2C T cell subset, CD4+ or CD8+ T cells, or bulk PBMC T cells (not recorded which). The receptors originated from a woman in her forties or fifties in good health.

The V gene is TRBV12-3 or TRBV12-4, the J gene TRBJ2-2; the D call of TRBD2 rests on TCRdb alone, since no DNA is present to check it. This CDR3 has 15 amino acids. The CDR3 sequence is CASRAQRDNTGELFF.

The chain is built from TRBV27 and TRBJ2-3; lacking DNA, the TRBD1 call made by TCRdb goes unchecked. This CDR3 spans 15 amino acids. The V gene's germline CDR1 is MNHEY and CDR2 SMNVEV (reference sequence). The CDR3 protein is CASSLSTQGTDTQYF.

The gene calls are TRBV6-4 and TRBJ2-2; TCRdb calls TRBD1, which cannot be checked without DNA. Germline V gene data show CDR1 as MRHNA and CDR2 as SNTAGT. This CDR3 spans 17 amino acids. The CDR3 is CASSDVPGGANTGELFF.

The chain has TRBV12-5 and TRBJ2-1. The CDR3 sequence is 15 residues long. The germline V gene has CDR1 LGHNT and CDR2 FRNRAP. This CDR3 reads CASGFGVAAYNEQFF.

This chain uses TRBV9 with TRBJ1-6; TCRdb's D call, TRBD1, is unchecked because there is no DNA. Germline CDR1 is SGDLS and CDR2 is YYNGEE. CDR3 length: 15 residues. This chain's CDR3 is CASSVGGGYNSPLHF.

The rearrangement links TRBV3-1 to TRBJ2-1; TCRdb names TRBD2, which stays unverified in the absence of DNA. CDR3 size: 12 residues. Germline V gives CDR1 LGHDT, CDR2 YNNKEL (reference sequence). The CDR3 loop is CASSRLANEQFF.

The chain joins TRBV24-1 to TRBJ2-3; TCRdb's D call, TRBD2, is unchecked because there is no DNA. The CDR3 sequence is 16 residues long. CDR1 is KGHDR and CDR2 is SFDVKD in the germline V gene. The CDR3 loop is CATSDLAGVGTDTQYF.

The chain recombines TRBV6-5 with TRBJ1-5. This CDR3 has 15 residues. The germline CDR1 and CDR2 sequences are MNHEY and SVGAGI. The CDR3 sequence: CASRPGSRSNQPQHF.